This TCR beta chain comes out of a study of blood T cell repertoires in COVID-19. Across the whole study: The study drew acute and convalescent COVID-19 samples from the United States, Italy and Spain.

The germline gives CDR1 SGHVS, CDR2 FQNEAQ. The CDR3 is 16 residues long. V lost 5 bases, J lost 0 bases, and 10 bases stayed unmatched. All recovered Cohort 3 donors got two negative PCRs, got clearance, or saw symptom resolution. Source study methods: Amplification from reference gene primers served as the basis for estimated nucleated cell counts. Clones were read by immunoSEQ multiplex PCR, and TCRdb kept only the in-frame ones, dropping some. The D gene and trimming were derived from the DNA, and the V and J assignments and clone size from that table. Of around 290,000 clones listed, more than 80% are singletons.

Sample: PBMCs or T cells enriched from blood (not recorded which). The sequence derives from a woman aged 25 to 39 who had recovered from COVID-19. The chain uses TRBV7-8 and TRBJ2-7, with 7 bases matching TRBD2. The CDR3 bases are TGTGCCAGCAGCAGACTAAGGCGGGAGATCTCCTACGAGCAGTACTTC. It specifies CASSRLRREISYEQYF.